The 28 T cell receptor beta chains in this list originate from one sample, sequenced in a study of shared clonotypes between healthy human individuals. Naive CD8 cells comprised CD45RO-negative, CCR7-positively selected cells, excluding terminally differentiated effector memory CD45RA+ cells. Some clones are missing from TCRdb's copy, which holds only in-frame ones; the method was immunoSEQ multiplex PCR. Here the sample spans more than 500,000 clones, roughly 95% being singletons. The sequencing sample was made of naive CD8+ T cells sorted from blood. The source is a woman aged 30 to 39 in good health.

The chain carries TRBV5-4 and TRBJ2-6; D is ambiguous. CDR1 and CDR2 from the germline V gene are SGHNT and YYREEE (reference sequence). The CDR3 contains 14 residues. Trimming stripped 4 bases from V and 0 bases from J, with 5 bases between. The CDR3 coding sequence is TGTGCCAGCAGCCAAGCCTCTGGGGCCAACGTCCTGACTTTC. Residues: CASSQASGANVLTF.

To note about this clone: The same CDR3 arises from other DNA sequences in this sample as well. The chain couples TRBV2 to TRBJ1-5, with D maybe TRBD1 (5 bases). The CDR3 runs 14 residues. Per the germline V gene, CDR1 is SNHLY and CDR2 is FYNNEI. V lost 4 bases to trimming and J lost 1 base, with 8 bases between them. Written as DNA, the CDR3 is TGTGCCAGCAGTGCGGGGGGGAGCAATCAGCCCCAGCATTTT. Its translation: CASSAGGSNQPQHF.

The chain employs TRBV19 and TRBJ1-4; D is unclear. Between the trimmed V and J ends, which lost 1 base and 5 bases, there was a span of 5 bases. Germline V gene data show CDR1 as LNHDA and CDR2 as SQIVND (reference sequence). The CDR3 loop spans 13 amino acids. This CDR3 is CASSIAWNEKLFF. DNA of the CDR3: TGTGCCAGTAGTATAGCTTGGAATGAAAAACTGTTTTTT.

The rearrangement uses TRBV5-6 and TRBJ2-1, with D possibly matching TRBD1 (6 bases). V lost 3 bases, J lost 4 bases, and 20 bases lay in between. The CDR3 loop spans 17 amino acids. Germline V gene lookup returns CDR1 SGHDT and CDR2 YYEEEE. The DNA of the CDR3 is TGTGCCAGCAGCTCCGTGACCTGGGGGCGAGGGTACAATGAGCAGTTCTTC. Protein product: CASSSVTWGRGYNEQFF. Full variable domain (missing parts from reference TRBV5-6 and TRBJ2-1): DAGVTQSPTHLIKTRGQQVTLRCSPKSGHDTVSWYQQALGQGPQFIFQYYEEEERQRGNFPDRFSGHQFPNYSSELNVNALLLGDSALYLCASSSVTWGRGYNEQFFGPGTRLTVL.

The rearrangement uses TRBV15 and TRBJ2-7; tentatively, D is TRBD1 (5 bases). Deletions cut 5 bases from V and 7 bases from J, with 18 bases between. Germline values: CDR1 LNHNV, CDR2 YYDKDF (reference sequence). The length of the CDR3 is 14 residues. Here the CDR3 DNA reads TGTGCCACCAGCTCAGGGCCCCTGGACGAGGAGCAGTACTTC. Its translation is CATSSGPLDEEQYF.

This sequence joins TRBV11-2 and TRBJ2-7, with a weak D call TRBD1 (6 bases). Trimming took off 5 bases at V and 4 bases at J, with 15 bases between the two ends. The CDR3 has 14 amino acids. Germline V gives CDR1 SGHAT, CDR2 FQNNGV. The CDR3 DNA reads as TGTGCCAGCAGCCGCCCGGGACAAGGATACGAGCAGTACTTC. It is translated as CASSRPGQGYEQYF.

J is TRBJ2-7 and V is TRBV7-2; 11 bases fit TRBD2. Germline V gene data show CDR1 as SGHTA and CDR2 as FQGNSA. V gave up 5 bases and J gave up 3 bases; unmatched junction bases: 15. The CDR3 has 18 residues. DNA of the CDR3: TGTGCCAGCAGCCCGGGACTAGCGGAACCACCTGGATTCTACGAGCAGTACTTC. It translates to CASSPGLAEPPGFYEQYF. The entire variable domain, with the rest obtained from reference TRBV7-2 and TRBJ2-7, is as follows: GAGVSQSPSNKVTEKGKDVELRCDPISGHTALYWYRQSLGQGLEFLIYFQGNSAPDKSGLPSDRFSAERTGGSVSTLTIQRTQQEDSAVYLCASSPGLAEPPGFYEQYFGPGTRLTVT.

The chain recombines TRBV18 with TRBJ1-5; D gene ambiguous. Trimming cost V 1 base and J 0 bases, with 13 bases left between them. Germline loops: CDR1 KGHSH, CDR2 LQKENI. This CDR3 is 17 amino acids long. The CDR3 bases are TGTGCCAGCTCACCACAACCAGCCTTTGATAGCAATCAGCCCCAGCATTTT. This sequence encodes CASSPQPAFDSNQPQHF. Full variable domain (missing parts from reference TRBV18 and TRBJ1-5): NAGVMQNPRHLVRRRGQEARLRCSPMKGHSHVYWYRQLPEEGLKFMVYLQKENIIDESGMPKERFSAEFPKEGPSILRIQQVVRGDSAAYFCASSPQPAFDSNQPQHFGDGTRLSIL.

The J gene is TRBJ2-5, the V gene TRBV28; TRBD1 agrees at 7 bases. The CDR3 runs to 16 residues. Germline CDR1 MDHEN, CDR2 SYDVKM. The V gene end was trimmed by 1 base and the J gene end by 2 bases; junction bases not matched to a gene: 7. The CDR3 sequence is CASSLYRTGGQETQYF. In DNA form, the CDR3 reads TGTGCCAGCAGTTTATATCGGACAGGCGGACAAGAGACCCAGTACTTC. Combining the CDR3 with reference TRBV28 and TRBJ2-5 gives the whole variable domain DVKVTQSSRYLVKRTGEKVFLECVQDMDHENMFWYRQDPGLGLRLIYFSYDVKMKEKGDIPEGYSVSREKKERFSLILESASTNQTSMYLCASSLYRTGGQETQYFGPGTRLLVL.

The V gene is TRBV4-2, the J gene TRBJ1-1; D not resolved. Germline V lookup: CDR1 LGHNA, CDR2 YNFKEQ. Trimming pared 4 bases from V and 5 bases from J, leaving 11 bases between. This CDR3 is built from 13 residues. CDR3 in DNA: TGTGCCAGCAGCCTCGGCACCACAACTGAAGCTTTCTTT. Translation gives CASSLGTTTEAFF.

The chain carries TRBV28 and TRBJ2-7; 8 nucleotides match TRBD1. This CDR3 is 15 amino acids long. J gave up 3 bases and V 3 bases, and 7 bases lay outside the gene matches. Germline assignment: CDR1 MDHEN and CDR2 SYDVKM. CDR3 nucleotides: TGTGCCAGCAGTTTGGGACAGGACTTCCTCTACGAGCAGTACTTC. It is translated as CASSLGQDFLYEQYF.

This clone was found a few times. The chain combines TRBV20-1 with TRBJ1-1; no reliable D call. Trimming pared 6 bases from V and 10 bases from J, leaving 6 bases between. Germline V gene lookup returns CDR1 DFQATT and CDR2 SNEGSKA (reference sequence). This CDR3 is built from 8 residues. The CDR3 loop reads CSAYPAFF. The CDR3 DNA follows: TGCAGTGCCTATCCAGCTTTCTTT.

The chain carries TRBV19 and TRBJ1-1; TRBD1 agrees at 7 bases. Trimming removed 6 bases from V and 1 base from J; junction bases left unmatched: 5. Germline V gene sequence: CDR1 LNHDA, CDR2 SQIVND (reference sequence). The CDR3 runs 14 residues. Written as DNA, the CDR3 is TGTGCCAGTAGGTTGGGGACAGAGAACACTGAAGCTTTCTTT. It translates to CASRLGTENTEAFF.

The rearrangement links TRBV5-1 to TRBJ1-1, with TRBD1 as a possible D gene (6 bases). V was clipped by 2 bases and J by 1 base, with 12 bases between them. The length of the CDR3 is 15 residues. Germline-derived CDR1 and CDR2 are SGHRS and YFSETQ. The CDR3 region is CASSLIQGRNTEAFF. As DNA, the CDR3 is TGCGCCAGCAGCTTAATCCAGGGGAGGAACACTGAAGCTTTCTTT.

The chain carries TRBV15 and TRBJ2-3, with 7 bases fitting TRBD2. Germline values: CDR1 LNHNV, CDR2 YYDKDF (reference sequence). The CDR3 length is 15 residues. V gave up 4 bases and J gave up 4 bases; unmatched junction bases: 8. CDR3 in amino acids: CATSTSPREADTQYF. CDR3 nucleotides: TGTGCCACCAGCACCTCTCCCCGGGAGGCAGATACGCAGTATTTT.

The V and J genes are TRBV10-2 and TRBJ2-7, with D perhaps assigned TRBD1 or TRBD2 (5 bases each). This CDR3 contains 15 residues. V was trimmed by 4 bases and J by 2 bases, leaving 15 bases between them. Germline assignment: CDR1 WSHSY and CDR2 SAAADI. The CDR3 sequence: CASSVFPGPAYEQYF. The CDR3 bases are TGCGCCAGCAGTGTTTTTCCGGGACCGGCCTACGAGCAGTACTTC.

V gene TRBV9 combines with J gene TRBJ1-1, with 7 nucleotides matching TRBD1. V lost 6 bases and J lost 1; bases outside the gene matches: 6. This CDR3 has 14 amino acids. Germline V gene sequence: CDR1 SGDLS, CDR2 YYNGEE. CDR3: CASTVGQTNTEAFF. The CDR3 DNA is TGTGCCAGCACCGTGGGACAGACGAACACTGAAGCTTTCTTT.

The chain has TRBV28 and TRBJ2-5; D is uncertain. Germline-derived CDR1 and CDR2 are MDHEN and SYDVKM. The CDR3 is 15 amino acids. V lost 4 bases, J lost 1 base, and 13 bases lay in between. Here the CDR3 reads CASSWAPGFQETQYF. The CDR3 DNA reads as TGTGCCAGCAGTTGGGCCCCAGGTTTCCAAGAGACCCAGTACTTC.

About this clone itself: Distinct nucleotide sequences in the sample also encode this CDR3. The gene calls are TRBV27 and TRBJ2-7, with 8 bases aligning to TRBD1. The CDR3 is 13 residues long. Germline values: CDR1 MNHEY, CDR2 SMNVEV (reference sequence). V was clipped by 6 bases and J by 2 bases; unmatched bases: 3. As DNA, the CDR3 is TGTGCCAGCAGGGGGACAGGCACCTACGAGCAGTACTTC. It translates to CASRGTGTYEQYF.

This clone has only one observation. The V and J genes are TRBV27 and TRBJ2-7, with D tentatively TRBD2 (5 bases). V shed 5 bases and J shed 9 bases, with 11 bases lying between them. The CDR3 length is 11 residues. Germline V gene data show CDR1 as MNHEY and CDR2 as SMNVEV (reference sequence). This chain's CDR3 is CASSAGLAQYF. In DNA, the CDR3 is TGTGCCAGCAGTGCAGGACTTGCGCAGTACTTC.

Of note for this clone: The same CDR3 can be traced to other DNA sequences in this sample. The chain carries TRBV7-9 and TRBJ2-1, with 13 bases lining up with TRBD2. V lost 5 bases to trimming and J lost 7 bases; unmatched junction nucleotides: 5. The CDR3 spans 15 residues. CDR1 and CDR2 from the germline V gene are SEHNR and FQNEAQ (reference sequence). CDR3 region: CASSPGLAGANEQFF. CDR3 sequence (DNA): TGTGCCAGCAGCCCTGGACTAGCGGGAGCTAATGAGCAGTTCTTC. Together with reference TRBV7-9 and TRBJ2-1, the CDR3 gives the full variable domain: DTGVSQNPRHKITKRGQNVTFRCDPISEHNRLYWYRQTLGQGPEFLTYFQNEAQLEKSRLLSDRFSAERPKGSFSTLEIQRTEQGDSAMYLCASSPGLAGANEQFFGPGTRLTVL.

This sequence joins TRBV27 and TRBJ1-4; TRBD1 is a possible D gene (6 bases). The CDR3 is made up of 15 amino acids. The V end was cut by 1 base, the J end by 4 bases, with 10 bases between. CDR1 is MNHEY, CDR2 SMNVEV, per germline (reference sequence). The CDR3 bases are TGTGCCAGCAGTTTATTGGGGGCTGGTAATGAAAAACTGTTTTTT. Residues: CASSLLGAGNEKLFF.

This chain uses TRBV25-1 with TRBJ2-7; 10 bases are shared with TRBD2. CDR1 and CDR2 from the germline V gene are MGHDK and SYGVNS. The CDR3 loop spans 17 amino acids. The V segment lost 1 base and the J segment 2 bases; nucleotides outside the gene matches: 8. The CDR3 coding sequence is TGTGCCAGCAGTGAATTCGGGGGACTAGCGATACCCTACGAGCAGTACTTC. Translated: CASSEFGGLAIPYEQYF.

The chain joins TRBV12-2 to TRBJ2-5; the table assigns TRBD2, which was not confirmed against the DNA. TRBV12-2 is a recognized pseudogene. CDR3 size: 16 residues. DNA for the CDR3: TGTGCAAGTCGCTTAGGTGTGCGGGAGAAGAGAGAGACCCAGTACTTC. Protein sequence: CASRLGVREKRETQYF.

The V call is TRBV27, the J call TRBJ1-1; TRBD1 matches 9 bases. This CDR3 spans 15 amino acids. From germline, CDR1 is MNHEY and CDR2 SMNVEV (reference sequence). Trimming at V came to 10 bases and at J to 3 bases, leaving 12 bases not matched to a gene. The CDR3 sequence is CATSPGTGFDTEAFF. Written as DNA, the CDR3 is TGTGCCACTTCTCCCGGGACAGGGTTCGACACTGAAGCTTTCTTT.

On this clone: In the same sample, other DNA sequences code for this CDR3. The rearrangement joins TRBV27 to TRBJ2-1; the match to TRBD2 covers 11 bases. The CDR3 totals 15 residues. Unmatched junction bases numbered 3, after V lost 5 bases and J lost 3 bases. Germline lookup yields CDR1 MNHEY and CDR2 SMNVEV (reference sequence). The CDR3 DNA reads as TGTGCCAGCAGTCTGGGACTAGCGGACTACAATGAGCAGTTCTTC. It translates to CASSLGLADYNEQFF.

V usage is TRBV13 and J usage is TRBJ2-7; D unresolved. V was cut by 5 bases and J by 4 bases, with 9 bases left in between. The CDR3 sequence is 12 residues long. The V gene's germline CDR1 is PRHDT and CDR2 FYEKMQ (reference sequence). Here the CDR3 reads CASSTGPYEQYF. The CDR3 bases are TGTGCCAGCAGCACCGGTCCATACGAGCAGTACTTC.

The chain is built from TRBV29-1 and TRBJ2-5, with a possible D match to TRBD1 (8 bases). Germline CDR1 and CDR2: SQVTM and ANQGSEA. The CDR3 has 13 residues. Trimming removed 6 bases at V and 7 bases at J, with 18 bases between. The CDR3 sequence is CSVPGQVAGTQYF. Here the CDR3 DNA reads TGCAGCGTCCCGGGACAGGTAGCGGGGACCCAGTACTTC.